These T cell receptor beta chains were read from a single sample in a study of identical twins. From the 5' RACE reads, TCRdb called clonotypes with MiXCR, one entry per CDR3 protein. The sample carries about 1.7 million distinct CDR3 sequences, around 29% recorded once. What was sequenced was cord blood. The receptors come from a newborn girl in good health. Both conserved end residues are part of each CDR3. The order of the fields is clone size, J gene, CDR3 length, D gene, V gene, CDR3 DNA, CDR3 protein. The D gene is left open where the match is weak. Expanded clones get a size class; other rows say once, few or many, or leave the size out.

-,TRBJ2-1,15,-,TRBV6-2/TRBV6-3,TGTGCCAGCAGTTACTCGCCCTTTGGCTACAATGAGCAGTTCTTC,CASSYSPFGYNEQFF
few,TRBJ2-4,16,TRBD1,TRBV5-6,TGTGCCAGCAGCTTGCAGGGGGTTCTAGCCAAAAACATTCAGTACTTC,CASSLQGVLAKNIQYF
-,TRBJ1-5,14,-,TRBV2,TGTGCCAGCAGTGATGCGATATGGTTACAGCCCCAGCATTTT,CASSDAIWLQPQHF
-,TRBJ2-7,16,TRBD2,TRBV12-3/TRBV12-4,TGTGCCAACAGTTTCCCGACTAGCGGGAGGTCAGACGAGCAGTACTTC,CANSFPTSGRSDEQYF
few,TRBJ2-7,17,TRBD2,TRBV29-1,TGCAGCGTCATAACCGGGACTAGCGGGAGGGCAATCCACGAGCAGTACTTC,CSVITGTSGRAIHEQYF
-,TRBJ2-1,14,TRBD2,TRBV18,TGTGCCAGCTCACCTCGGGAGGACTACAATGAGCAGTTCTTC,CASSPREDYNEQFF
-,TRBJ1-1,16,-,TRBV4-2,TGTGCCAGCAGCCAAGGTCGGGGGATTAGGTACACTGAGGCTTTCTTT,CASSQGRGIRYTEAFF
few,TRBJ1-2,10,-,TRBV2,TGTGCCGGCAGGGTTTATGGCTACACCTTC,CAGRVYGYTF
-,TRBJ2-1,18,-,TRBV27,TGTGCCAGCAGTTTTTCTAGGGACTCGTATAGCCCCTACAATGAGCAGTTCTTC,CASSFSRDSYSPYNEQFF
few,TRBJ1-5,12,TRBD1,TRBV10-3,TGTGCCATCGGGACAGGGGCTCAGCCCCAGCATTTT,CAIGTGAQPQHF
few,TRBJ1-2,12,-,TRBV2,TGTGCCAGCAGTGACGTCGGCTATGGCTACACCTTC,CASSDVGYGYTF
few,TRBJ1-1,14,-,TRBV27,TGTGCCAGCAGTCCTGGGACGTGGAACACTGAAGCTTTCTTT,CASSPGTWNTEAFF
few,TRBJ2-3,17,TRBD2,TRBV7-9,TGTGCCAGCAGCTTATCTAGCGGGGGAGGGAGCACAGATACGCAGTATTTT,CASSLSSGGGSTDTQYF
-,TRBJ2-3,16,-,TRBV6-6,TGTGCCAGCCGGGCAGGTATCAAACTTAGCACAGATACGCAGTATTTT,CASRAGIKLSTDTQYF
few,TRBJ2-7,13,-,TRBV12-3/TRBV12-4,TGTGCCAGCAGTTTCGACATGTTCAACGAGCAGTACTTC,CASSFDMFNEQYF
few,TRBJ1-5,14,-,TRBV2,TGTGCCAGCAGGGCCCCGATCCCTAATCAGCCCCAGCATTTT,CASRAPIPNQPQHF
-,TRBJ2-3,16,-,TRBV27,TGTGCCAGCAGGGGAAGGGCCATACTAAGCACAGATACGCAGTATTTT,CASRGRAILSTDTQYF
-,TRBJ2-7,12,-,TRBV24-1,TGTGCCACCAGTGATTTTTCCTACGAGCAGTACTTC,CATSDFSYEQYF
-,TRBJ2-1,17,TRBD2,TRBV4-1,TGCGCCAGCAGCCAAAGCCCAACTAGCGGAGGGGGCAATGAGCAGTTCTTC,CASSQSPTSGGGNEQFF
-,TRBJ1-6,15,-,TRBV6-5,TGTGCCAGCAGCAGGGGACGCTCCTATAATTCACCCCTCCACTTT,CASSRGRSYNSPLHF
few,TRBJ1-2,16,-,TRBV6-5,TGTGCCAGCATCCAATCCCAAGGGGCCCCCAACTATGGCTACACCTTC,CASIQSQGAPNYGYTF
-,TRBJ2-2,13,TRBD1,TRBV30,TGTGCCTGGAGTGGACAGGGCACCGGGGAGCTGTTTTTT,CAWSGQGTGELFF
-,TRBJ2-1,13,-,TRBV27,TGTACCAGCAGTTTTGGTCGGGGCAATGAGCAGTTCTTC,CTSSFGRGNEQFF